This T cell receptor (beta chain) derives from a study of blood T cell repertoires in COVID-19. Across the study: COVID-19 samples, acute and convalescent, were from the United States, Italy and Spain. Sample material is recorded as cDNA or gDNA derived from T cells, B-cell-depleted T cells, or PBMCs.

Authors' processing steps: The assay estimated nucleated cells by amplifying reference gene primers. Using immunoSEQ multiplex PCR, the repertoire was profiled, and TCRdb retains in-frame clones only, with some absent. V, J and clone size derive from that table, while D and trimming were established from the DNA sequence. Among fewer than 200,000 clones, about nine tenths were seen once, and the ten largest hold 1.5% to 2%. This TCR was recovered from a man aged 18 to 29 who had recovered from COVID-19. Sample: peripheral blood.

The CDR3 is CASGGLSSYNEQFF. In DNA form, the CDR3 reads TGCGCCAGCGGGGGCCTAAGCTCCTACAATGAGCAGTTCTTC. The chain is built from TRBV5-1 and TRBJ2-1; D is perhaps TRBD1 (6 bases). CDR3 length: 14 amino acids. Trimming pared 7 bases from V and 0 bases from J, leaving 11 bases between. The germline V gene has CDR1 SGHRS and CDR2 YFSETQ.